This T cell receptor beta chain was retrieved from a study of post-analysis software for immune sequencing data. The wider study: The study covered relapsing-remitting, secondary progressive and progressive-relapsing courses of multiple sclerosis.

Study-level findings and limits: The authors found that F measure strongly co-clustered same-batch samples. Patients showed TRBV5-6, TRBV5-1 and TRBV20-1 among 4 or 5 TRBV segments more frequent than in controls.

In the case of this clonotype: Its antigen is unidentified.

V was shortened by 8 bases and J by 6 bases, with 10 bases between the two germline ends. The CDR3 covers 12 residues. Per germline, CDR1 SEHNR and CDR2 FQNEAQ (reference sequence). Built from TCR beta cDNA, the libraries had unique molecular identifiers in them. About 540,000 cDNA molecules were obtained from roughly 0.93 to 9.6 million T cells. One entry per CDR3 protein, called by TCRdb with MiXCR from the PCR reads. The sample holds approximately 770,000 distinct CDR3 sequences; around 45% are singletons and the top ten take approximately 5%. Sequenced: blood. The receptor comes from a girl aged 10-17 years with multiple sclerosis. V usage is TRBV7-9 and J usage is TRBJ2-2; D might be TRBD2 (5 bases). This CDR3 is CASSEVAGELFF. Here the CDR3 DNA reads TGTGCCAGCTCGGAGGTGGCCGGGGAGCTGTTTTTT.